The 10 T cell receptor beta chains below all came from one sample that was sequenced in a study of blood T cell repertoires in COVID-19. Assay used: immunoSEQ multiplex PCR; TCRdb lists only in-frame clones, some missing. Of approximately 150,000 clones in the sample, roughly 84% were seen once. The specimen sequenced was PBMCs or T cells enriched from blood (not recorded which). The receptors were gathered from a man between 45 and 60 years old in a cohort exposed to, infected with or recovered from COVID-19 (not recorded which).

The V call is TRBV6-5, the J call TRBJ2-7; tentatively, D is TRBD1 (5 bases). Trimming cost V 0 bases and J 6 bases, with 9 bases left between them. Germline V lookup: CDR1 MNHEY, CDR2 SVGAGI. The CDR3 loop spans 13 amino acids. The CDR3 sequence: CASSYSSRGEQYF. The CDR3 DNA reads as TGTGCCAGCAGTTACTCCTCTAGGGGCGAGCAGTACTTC.

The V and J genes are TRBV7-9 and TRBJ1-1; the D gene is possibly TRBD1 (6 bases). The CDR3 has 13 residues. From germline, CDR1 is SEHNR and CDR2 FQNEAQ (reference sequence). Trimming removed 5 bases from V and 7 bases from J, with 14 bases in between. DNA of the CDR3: TGTGCCAGCAGCGGCCTACGGACAGATGAAGCTTTCTTT. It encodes CASSGLRTDEAFF.

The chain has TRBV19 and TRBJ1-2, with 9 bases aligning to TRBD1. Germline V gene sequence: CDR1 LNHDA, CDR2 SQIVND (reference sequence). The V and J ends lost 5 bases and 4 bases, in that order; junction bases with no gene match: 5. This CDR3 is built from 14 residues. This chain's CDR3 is CASSRDRGSYGYTF. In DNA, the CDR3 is TGTGCCAGTAGTCGAGACAGGGGGAGCTATGGCTACACCTTC.

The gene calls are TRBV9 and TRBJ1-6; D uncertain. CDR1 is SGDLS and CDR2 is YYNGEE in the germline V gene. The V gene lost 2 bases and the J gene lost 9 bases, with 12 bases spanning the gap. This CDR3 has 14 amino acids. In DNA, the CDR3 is TGTGCCAGCAGCGTTGAGGGTGCTAGTTCACCCCTCCACTTT. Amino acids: CASSVEGASSPLHF.

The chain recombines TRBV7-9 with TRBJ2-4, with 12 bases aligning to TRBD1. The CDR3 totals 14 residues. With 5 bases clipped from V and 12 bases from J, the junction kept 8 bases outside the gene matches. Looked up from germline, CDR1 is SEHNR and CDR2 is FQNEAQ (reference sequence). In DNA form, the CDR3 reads TGTGCCAGCAGCAAAGGGACAGGGGGCGGCGGTCAGTACTTC. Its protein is CASSKGTGGGGQYF.

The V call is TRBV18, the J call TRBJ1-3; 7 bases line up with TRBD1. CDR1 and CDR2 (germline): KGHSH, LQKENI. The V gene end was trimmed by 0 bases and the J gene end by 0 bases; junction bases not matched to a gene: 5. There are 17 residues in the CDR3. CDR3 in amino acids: CASSPPVRGNSGNTIYF. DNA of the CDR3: TGTGCCAGCTCACCACCGGTCAGGGGGAACTCTGGAAACACCATATATTTT.

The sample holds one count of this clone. CDR3 protein: CATSDFAGALQETQYF. CDR3 DNA sequence: TGTGCCACCAGTGATTTTGCGGGAGCCCTCCAAGAGACCCAGTACTTC. This chain links TRBV24-1 with TRBJ2-5; TRBD2 matches 7 bases. CDR1 is KGHDR, CDR2 SFDVKD, per germline. The V and J ends lost 1 base and 1 base, in that order; junction bases with no gene match: 5. This CDR3 is built from 16 residues.

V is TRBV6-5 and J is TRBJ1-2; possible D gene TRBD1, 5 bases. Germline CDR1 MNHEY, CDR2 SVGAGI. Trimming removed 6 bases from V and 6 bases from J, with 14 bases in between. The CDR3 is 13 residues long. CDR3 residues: CASSPPGFNGYTF. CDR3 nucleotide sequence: TGTGCCAGCAGCCCACCAGGGTTTAATGGCTACACCTTC.

The CDR3 region is CASSLLTGGNRAEAFF. CDR3 DNA sequence: TGTGCCAGCAGCCTCTTGACAGGGGGTAATAGGGCTGAAGCTTTCTTT. V is TRBV3-1 (or the pseudogene TRBV3-2) and J is TRBJ1-1; 9 nucleotides line up with TRBD1. The V gene's germline CDR1 is LGHDT and CDR2 YNNKEL (reference sequence). V gave up 4 bases and J gave up 6 bases; unmatched junction bases: 12. This CDR3 has 16 residues.

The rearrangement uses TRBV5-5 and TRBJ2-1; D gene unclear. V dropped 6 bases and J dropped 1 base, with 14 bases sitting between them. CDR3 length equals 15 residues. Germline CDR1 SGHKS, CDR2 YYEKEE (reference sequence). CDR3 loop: CASTRSTESYNEQFF. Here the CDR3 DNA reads TGTGCCAGCACCCGGTCAACGGAGTCCTACAATGAGCAGTTCTTC.